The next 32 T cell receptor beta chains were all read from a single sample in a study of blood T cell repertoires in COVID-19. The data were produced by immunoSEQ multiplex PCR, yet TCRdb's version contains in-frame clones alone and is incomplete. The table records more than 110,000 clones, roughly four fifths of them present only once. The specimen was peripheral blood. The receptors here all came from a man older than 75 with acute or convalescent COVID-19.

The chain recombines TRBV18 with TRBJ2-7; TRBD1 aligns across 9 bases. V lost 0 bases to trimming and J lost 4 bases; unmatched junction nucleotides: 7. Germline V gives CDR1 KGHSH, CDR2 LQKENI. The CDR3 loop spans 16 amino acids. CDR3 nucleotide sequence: TGTGCCAGCTCACCACCGGGGACAGGGCAAAATTACGAGCAGTACTTC. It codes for CASSPPGTGQNYEQYF.

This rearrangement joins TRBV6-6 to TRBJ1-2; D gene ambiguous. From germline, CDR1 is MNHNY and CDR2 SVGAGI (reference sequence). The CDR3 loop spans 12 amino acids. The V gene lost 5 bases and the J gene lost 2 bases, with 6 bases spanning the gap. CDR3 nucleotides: TGTGCCAGCAGTCGCGGGAACTATGGCTACACCTTC. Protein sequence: CASSRGNYGYTF.

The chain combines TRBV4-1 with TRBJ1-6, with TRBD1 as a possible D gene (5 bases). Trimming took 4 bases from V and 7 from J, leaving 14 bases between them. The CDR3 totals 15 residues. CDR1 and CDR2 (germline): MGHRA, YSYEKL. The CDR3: CASSPPLGLNSPLHF. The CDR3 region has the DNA TGCGCCAGCAGCCCCCCTCTGGGGCTGAATTCACCCCTCCACTTT.

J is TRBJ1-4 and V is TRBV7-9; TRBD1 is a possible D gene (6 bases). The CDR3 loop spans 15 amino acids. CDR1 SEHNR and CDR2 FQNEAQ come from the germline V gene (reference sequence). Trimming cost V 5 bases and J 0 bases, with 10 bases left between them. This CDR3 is CASSRGQTTNEKLFF. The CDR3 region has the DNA TGTGCCAGCAGCCGTGGACAGACAACTAATGAAAAACTGTTTTTT.

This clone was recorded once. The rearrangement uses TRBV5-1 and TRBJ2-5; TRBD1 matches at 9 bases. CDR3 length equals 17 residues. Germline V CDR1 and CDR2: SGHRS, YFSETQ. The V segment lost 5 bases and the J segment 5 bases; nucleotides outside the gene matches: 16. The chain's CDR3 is CASSFPPTGGQGETQYF. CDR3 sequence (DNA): TGCGCCAGCAGTTTCCCCCCCACAGGGGGCCAGGGGGAGACCCAGTACTTC.

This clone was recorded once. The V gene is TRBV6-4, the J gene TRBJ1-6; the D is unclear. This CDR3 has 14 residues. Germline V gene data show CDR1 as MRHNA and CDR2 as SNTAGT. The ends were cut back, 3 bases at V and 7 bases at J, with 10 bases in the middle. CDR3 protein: CASSEESDNSPLHF. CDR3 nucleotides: TGTGCCAGCAGTGAGGAGTCAGACAATTCACCCCTCCACTTT.

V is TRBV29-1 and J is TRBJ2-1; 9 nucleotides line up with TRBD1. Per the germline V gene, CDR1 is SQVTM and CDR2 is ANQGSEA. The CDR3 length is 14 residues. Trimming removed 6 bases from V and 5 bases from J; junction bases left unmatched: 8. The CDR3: CSVAGTGIDNEQFF. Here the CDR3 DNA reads TGCAGCGTCGCCGGGACAGGGATCGACAATGAGCAGTTCTTC.

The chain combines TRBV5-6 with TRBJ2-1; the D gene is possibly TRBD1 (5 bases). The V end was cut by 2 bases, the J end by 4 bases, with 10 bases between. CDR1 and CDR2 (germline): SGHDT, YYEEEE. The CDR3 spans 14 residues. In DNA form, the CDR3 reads TGTGCCAGCAGCTTCAGGGCATTATACAATGAGCAGTTCTTC. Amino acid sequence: CASSFRALYNEQFF.

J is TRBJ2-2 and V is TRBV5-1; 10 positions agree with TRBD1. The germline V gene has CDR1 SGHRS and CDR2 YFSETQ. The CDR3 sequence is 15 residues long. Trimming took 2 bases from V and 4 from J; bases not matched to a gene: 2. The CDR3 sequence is CASSFGQGGTGELFF. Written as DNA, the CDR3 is TGCGCCAGCAGCTTCGGACAGGGGGGCACCGGGGAGCTGTTTTTT.

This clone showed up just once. For the CDR3, the DNA is TGTGCCAGTAGTATCGGGACAGACTATGGCTACACCTTC. Translation: CASSIGTDYGYTF. J is TRBJ1-2 and V is TRBV19, with 7 bases aligning to TRBD1. The junction had 1 base not matched to a gene; V was cut back by 3 bases and J by 3 bases. Germline CDR1 LNHDA, CDR2 SQIVND (reference sequence). The CDR3 extends over 13 amino acids. The full variable domain, completed using reference TRBV19 and TRBJ1-2, is DGGITQSPKYLFRKEGQNVTLSCEQNLNHDAMYWYRQDPGQGLRLIYYSQIVNDFQKGDIAEGYSVSREKKESFPLTVTSAQKNPTAFYLCASSIGTDYGYTFGSGTRLTVV.

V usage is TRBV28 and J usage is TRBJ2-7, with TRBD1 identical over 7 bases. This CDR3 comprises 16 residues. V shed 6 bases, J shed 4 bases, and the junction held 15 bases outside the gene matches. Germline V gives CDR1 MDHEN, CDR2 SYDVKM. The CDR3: CASRVGSSTGVYEQYF. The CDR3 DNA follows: TGTGCCAGCAGGGTAGGTTCGTCTACAGGGGTGTACGAGCAGTACTTC.

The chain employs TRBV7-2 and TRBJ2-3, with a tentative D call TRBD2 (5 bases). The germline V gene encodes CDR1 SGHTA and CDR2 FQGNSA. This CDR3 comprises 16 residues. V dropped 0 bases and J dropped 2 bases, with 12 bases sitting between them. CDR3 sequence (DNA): TGTGCCAGCAGCTTAGCGGGTGGAGGATTCACAGATACGCAGTATTTT. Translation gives CASSLAGGGFTDTQYF.

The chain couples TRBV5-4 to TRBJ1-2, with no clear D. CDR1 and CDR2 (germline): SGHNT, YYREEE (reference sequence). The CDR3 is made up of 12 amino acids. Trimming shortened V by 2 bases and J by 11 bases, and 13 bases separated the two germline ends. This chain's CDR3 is CASSFRNGGYTF. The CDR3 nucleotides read TGTGCCAGCAGCTTTCGGAACGGCGGTTACACCTTC.

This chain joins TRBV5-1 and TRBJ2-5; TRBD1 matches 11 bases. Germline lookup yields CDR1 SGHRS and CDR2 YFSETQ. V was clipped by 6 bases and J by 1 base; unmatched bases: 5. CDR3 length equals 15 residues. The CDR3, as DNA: TGCGCCAGCAAGGGGACAGGGGGTTTCCAAGAGACCCAGTACTTC. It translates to CASKGTGGFQETQYF.

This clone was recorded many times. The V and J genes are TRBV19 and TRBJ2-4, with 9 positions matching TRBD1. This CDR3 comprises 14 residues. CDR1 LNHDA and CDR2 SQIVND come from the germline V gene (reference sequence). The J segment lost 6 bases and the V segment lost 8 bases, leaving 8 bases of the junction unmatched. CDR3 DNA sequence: TGTGCCAGTGGATATTCGGGACAGGGAAACATTCAGTACTTC. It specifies CASGYSGQGNIQYF.

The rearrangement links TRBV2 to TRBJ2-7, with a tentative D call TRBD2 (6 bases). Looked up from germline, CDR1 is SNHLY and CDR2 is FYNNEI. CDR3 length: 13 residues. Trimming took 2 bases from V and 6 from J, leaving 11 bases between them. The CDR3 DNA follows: TGTGCCAGCAGTGAAAGTTGGAGGGCCGAGCAGTACTTC. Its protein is CASSESWRAEQYF.

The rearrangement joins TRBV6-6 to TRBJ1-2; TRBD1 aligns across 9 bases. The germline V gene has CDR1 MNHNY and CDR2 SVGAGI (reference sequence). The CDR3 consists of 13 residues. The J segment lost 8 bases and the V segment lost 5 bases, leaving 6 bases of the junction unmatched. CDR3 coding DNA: TGTGCCAGCAGTCGGGACAGGGAGGGAGGCTACACCTTC. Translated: CASSRDREGGYTF.

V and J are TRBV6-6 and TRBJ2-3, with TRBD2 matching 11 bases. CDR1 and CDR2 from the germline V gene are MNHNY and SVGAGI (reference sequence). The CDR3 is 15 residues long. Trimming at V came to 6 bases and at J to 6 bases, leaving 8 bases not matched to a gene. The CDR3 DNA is TGTGCCAGCAGGCTGCTAGCGGGGGGTGCGGATACGCAGTATTTT. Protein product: CASRLLAGGADTQYF.

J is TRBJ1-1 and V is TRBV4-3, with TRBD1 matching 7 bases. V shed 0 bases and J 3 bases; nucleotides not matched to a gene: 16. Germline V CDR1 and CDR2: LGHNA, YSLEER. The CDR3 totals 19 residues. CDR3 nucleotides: TGCGCCAGCAGCCAAGATATTCCCCGGAATACAGGGGCGGACACTGAAGCTTTCTTT. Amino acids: CASSQDIPRNTGADTEAFF.

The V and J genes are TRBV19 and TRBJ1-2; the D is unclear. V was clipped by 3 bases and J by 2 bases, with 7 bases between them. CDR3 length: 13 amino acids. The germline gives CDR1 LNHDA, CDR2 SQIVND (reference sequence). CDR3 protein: CASSMGRNYGYTF. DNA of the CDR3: TGTGCCAGTAGTATGGGCAGGAACTATGGCTACACCTTC.

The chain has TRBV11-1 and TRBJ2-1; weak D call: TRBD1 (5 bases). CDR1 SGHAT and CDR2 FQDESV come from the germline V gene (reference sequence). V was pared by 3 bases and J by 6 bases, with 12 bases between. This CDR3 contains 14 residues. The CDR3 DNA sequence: TGTGCCAGCAGCTTCGACAGAGAGACCAATGAGCAGTTCTTC. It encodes CASSFDRETNEQFF.

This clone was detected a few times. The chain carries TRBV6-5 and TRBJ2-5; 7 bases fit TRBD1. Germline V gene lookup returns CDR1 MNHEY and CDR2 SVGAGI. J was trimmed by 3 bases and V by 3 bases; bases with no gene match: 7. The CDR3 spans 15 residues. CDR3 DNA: TGTGCCAGCAGTTATAACGACAGGGCTAAAGAGACCCAGTACTTC. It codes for CASSYNDRAKETQYF.

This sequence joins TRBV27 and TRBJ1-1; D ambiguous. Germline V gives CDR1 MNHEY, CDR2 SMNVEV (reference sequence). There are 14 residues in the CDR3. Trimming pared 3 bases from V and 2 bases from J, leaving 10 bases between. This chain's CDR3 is CASSFRTGNTEAFF. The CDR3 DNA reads TGTGCCAGCAGTTTCCGGACGGGAAACACTGAAGCTTTCTTT.

The CDR3 spells CASSSAVDRNNQPQHF. CDR3 bases: TGTGCCAGCAGCTCGGCCGTGGACAGGAACAATCAGCCCCAGCATTTT. The chain carries TRBV5-6 and TRBJ1-5, with TRBD1 matching 7 bases. Germline trimming cut 3 bases from V and 3 bases from J; bases unmatched to any gene: 9. The CDR3 is 16 residues long. Germline V gives CDR1 SGHDT, CDR2 YYEEEE. Variable domain in full (rest from reference TRBV5-6 and TRBJ1-5): DAGVTQSPTHLIKTRGQQVTLRCSPKSGHDTVSWYQQALGQGPQFIFQYYEEEERQRGNFPDRFSGHQFPNYSSELNVNALLLGDSALYLCASSSAVDRNNQPQHFGDGTRLSIL.

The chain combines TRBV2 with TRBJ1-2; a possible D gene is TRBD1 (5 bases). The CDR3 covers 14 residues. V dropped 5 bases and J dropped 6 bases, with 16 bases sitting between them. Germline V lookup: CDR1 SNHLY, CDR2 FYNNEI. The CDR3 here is CASSPSRGWNGYTF. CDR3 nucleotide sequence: TGTGCCAGCAGTCCCTCCCGGGGGTGGAATGGCTACACCTTC.

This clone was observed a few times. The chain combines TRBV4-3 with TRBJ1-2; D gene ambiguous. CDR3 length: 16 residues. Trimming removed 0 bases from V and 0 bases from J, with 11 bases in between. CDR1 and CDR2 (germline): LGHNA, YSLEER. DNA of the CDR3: TGCGCCAGCAGCCAAGATCGACATATAGCTAACTATGGCTACACCTTC. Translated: CASSQDRHIANYGYTF.

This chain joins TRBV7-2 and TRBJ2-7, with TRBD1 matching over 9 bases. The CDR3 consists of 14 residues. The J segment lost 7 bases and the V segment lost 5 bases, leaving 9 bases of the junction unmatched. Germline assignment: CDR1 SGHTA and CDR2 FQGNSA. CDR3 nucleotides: TGTGCCAGCAGCCCCAACAGGGGGCTGGGTGAGCAGTACTTC. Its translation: CASSPNRGLGEQYF.

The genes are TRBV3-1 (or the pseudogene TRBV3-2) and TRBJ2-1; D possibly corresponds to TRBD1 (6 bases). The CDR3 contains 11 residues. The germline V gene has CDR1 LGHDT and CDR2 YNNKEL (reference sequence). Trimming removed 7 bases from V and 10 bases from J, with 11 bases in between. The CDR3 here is CASNQGSEQFF. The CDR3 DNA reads TGTGCCAGCAACCAGGGGAGCGAGCAGTTCTTC.

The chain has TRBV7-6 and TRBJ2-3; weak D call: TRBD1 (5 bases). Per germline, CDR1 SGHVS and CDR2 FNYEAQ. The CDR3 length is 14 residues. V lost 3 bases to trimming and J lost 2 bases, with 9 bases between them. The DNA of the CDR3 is TGTGCCAGCAGCTTTCAAGGGGACACAGATACGCAGTATTTT. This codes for CASSFQGDTDTQYF.

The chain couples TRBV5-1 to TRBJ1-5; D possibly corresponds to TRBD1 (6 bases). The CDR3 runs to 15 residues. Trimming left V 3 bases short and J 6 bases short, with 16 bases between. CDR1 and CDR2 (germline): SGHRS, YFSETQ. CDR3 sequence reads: CASSSGTLEGQPQHF. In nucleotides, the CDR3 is TGCGCCAGCAGCTCTGGGACACTCGAGGGTCAGCCCCAGCATTTT.

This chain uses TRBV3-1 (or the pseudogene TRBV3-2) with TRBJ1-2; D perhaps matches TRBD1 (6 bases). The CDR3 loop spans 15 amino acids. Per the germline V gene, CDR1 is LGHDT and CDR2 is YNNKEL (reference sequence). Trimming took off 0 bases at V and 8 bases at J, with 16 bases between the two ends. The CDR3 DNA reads TGTGCCAGCAGCCAAGAGGGGACAAAAAGGGGAGGCTACACCTTC. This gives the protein CASSQEGTKRGGYTF.

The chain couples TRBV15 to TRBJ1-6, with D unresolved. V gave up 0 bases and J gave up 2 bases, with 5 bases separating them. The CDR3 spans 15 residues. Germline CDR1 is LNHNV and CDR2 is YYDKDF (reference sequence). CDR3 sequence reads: CATSRDRAYNSPLHF. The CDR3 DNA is TGTGCCACCAGCAGAGATCGCGCCTATAATTCACCCCTCCACTTT.